Listed below are T cell receptor beta chains from one sample, sequenced in a study of cytomegalovirus exposure and HLA in healthy donors. Clones were sequenced by immunoSEQ multiplex PCR, and TCRdb holds only the in-frame ones, with some missing. This sample has roughly 290,000 clones, with roughly 89% found just once. Sequences were obtained from PBMCs. All receptors come from a woman between 18 and 29 years old in good health and CMV-seronegative. Each CDR3 is given with its conserved first and last residue. Fields, in order: V gene, D gene, clone size, J gene, CDR3 DNA, CDR3 protein. A D gene is named only where the DNA matches it firmly. Only some rows state a clone size, as once, few, many or a class for expanded clones.

>TRBV2|-|-|TRBJ2-1
TGTGCCAGCAGTCTCAGGCTGAGCTCCTACAATGAGCAGTTCTTC
CASSLRLSSYNEQFF
>TRBV18|-|-|TRBJ1-4
TGTGCCGGGTCCTCGGGTAATGAAAAACTGTTTTTT
CAGSSGNEKLFF
>TRBV9|-|-|TRBJ1-2
TGTGCCAGCAGGCGGGGGGATAACTATGGCTACACCTTC
CASRRGDNYGYTF
>TRBV7-2|TRBD1|-|TRBJ1-2
TGTGCCAGCAGCTTCGCCAGGGGGAACTATGGCTACACCTTC
CASSFARGNYGYTF
>TRBV10-3|TRBD1|-|TRBJ1-4
TGTGCCATCAGCAAGGGACAGATTAATGAAAAACTGTTTTTT
CAISKGQINEKLFF
>TRBV9|TRBD1|-|TRBJ1-2
TGTGCCAGCAGCGCTCCAGGGGGTCATGGCTACACCTTC
CASSAPGGHGYTF
>TRBV5-4|-|-|TRBJ2-1
TGTGCCAGCAGCTTCCCCCAGGGGTTAAATGAGCAGTTCTTC
CASSFPQGLNEQFF
>TRBV11-1|TRBD1|-|TRBJ1-4
TGTGCCAGCAGCTTGGGACAGCCCCTTCGGGGGAAACTGTTTTTT
CASSLGQPLRGKLFF
>TRBV6-6|-|few|TRBJ1-2
TGTGCCAGCTCGGGGACTTCCAACTATGGCTACACCTTC
CASSGTSNYGYTF
>TRBV2|TRBD1|-|TRBJ1-4
TGTGCCAGTACAGGGGGCGACGGTGAAAAACTGTTTTTT
CASTGGDGEKLFF
>TRBV27|TRBD1|-|TRBJ2-5
TGTGCCAGCAGTATCCGGACAGGCCAGGGGGAGACCCAGTACTTC
CASSIRTGQGETQYF
>TRBV27|-|-|TRBJ2-2
TGTGCCAGCAGTTTCTGGCTGAACACCGGGGAGCTGTTTTTT
CASSFWLNTGELFF
>TRBV9|-|-|TRBJ2-3
TGTGCCAGCAGCGTACCAGAACAGAATACGCAGTATTTT
CASSVPEQNTQYF
>TRBV6-5|TRBD2|-|TRBJ2-7
TGTGCCAGCAGTTACGAGGGGCTAGCGGGGAACGAGCAGTACTTC
CASSYEGLAGNEQYF
>TRBV7-8|-|once|TRBJ1-1
TGTGCCAGCAGTCGTACACAGGGATCAACTGAAGCTTTCTTT
CASSRTQGSTEAFF
>TRBV19|-|-|TRBJ1-2
TGTGCCAGTAGTAGTCCACGAGCCACCTATGGCTACACCTTC
CASSSPRATYGYTF
>TRBV27|-|-|TRBJ1-1
TGTGCCAGCAGTGTTGTAGAGGACACTGAAGCTTTCTTT
CASSVVEDTEAFF
>TRBV7-7|TRBD2|once|TRBJ2-1
TGTGCTAGCAGTCAGACTAGCGGGGGCCGGGATGAGCAGTTCTTC
CASSQTSGGRDEQFF
>TRBV5-4|-|-|TRBJ1-3
TGTGCCAGCAGCTTGGACAGTGGAAACACCATATATTTT
CASSLDSGNTIYF
>TRBV11-3|TRBD1|-|TRBJ1-4
TGTGCCAACGCGGGACAGAGTGAAAAACTGTTTTTT
CANAGQSEKLFF
>TRBV30|TRBD1|once|TRBJ2-7
TGTGCCTGGAGTGCAGGGGACAGGGGGCTCTTGGACGAGCAGTACTTC
CAWSAGDRGLLDEQYF
>TRBV7-2|-|-|TRBJ2-5
TGTGCCAGCAGCTTACGCGGTCGATCGCAGGAGACCCAGTACTTC
CASSLRGRSQETQYF
>TRBV6-4|-|-|TRBJ2-1
TGTGCCAGCAGTTCCCGTTCTAGGGGTGAGCAGTTCTTC
CASSSRSRGEQFF
>TRBV7-2|-|-|TRBJ2-5
TGTGCCAGCAGCTTAGGGCGACTAGTCGAGACCCAGTACTTC
CASSLGRLVETQYF
>TRBV25-1|-|once|TRBJ2-7
TGTGCCAGCAGTGGACAGAGCTACGAGCAGTACTTC
CASSGQSYEQYF
>TRBV21-1|-|-|TRBJ1-1
TGTGCCAGCAGCAAACAACAGGGTTCGGGGCCCAACACTGAAGCTTTCTTT
CASSKQQGSGPNTEAFF
>TRBV9|TRBD2|-|TRBJ2-1
TGTGCCAGCAGCACAAGGACTAGCGGGGGGGACTACAATGAGCAGTTCTTC
CASSTRTSGGDYNEQFF
>TRBV5-4|TRBD2|-|TRBJ2-3
TGTGCCAGCAGCTTGAGCGGCGGGGGGCCCGTTAGCACAGATACGCAGTATTTT
CASSLSGGGPVSTDTQYF
>TRBV5-1|-|-|TRBJ2-2
TGCGCCAGCAGCTTGCGGGGGAACACCGGGGAGCTGTTTTTT
CASSLRGNTGELFF
>TRBV9|-|-|TRBJ2-1
TGTGCCAGCAGCGTAGAAGGGGGTACCTACAATGAGCAGTTCTTC
CASSVEGGTYNEQFF
>TRBV15|TRBD2|-|TRBJ2-1
TGTGCCACCAGCAGAGATCTTTGGCTAGCGGATAGGAATGAGCAGTTCTTC
CATSRDLWLADRNEQFF
>TRBV5-1|-|-|TRBJ1-2
TGCGCCAGCAGCTCCTCCTCAGGTGGGGGCTTTGGCTACACCTTC
CASSSSSGGGFGYTF